Described below is a single T cell receptor (beta chain) sequence and its context. The data derive from a study of T cell changes during pregnancy in multiple sclerosis. This CDR3 is built from 13 residues. V lost 2 bases and J lost 1, with 6 bases in between. The germline gives CDR1 SGHRS, CDR2 YFSETQ. The method was immunoSEQ multiplex PCR; TCRdb's version includes in-frame clones alone and lacks a portion of them. The sample has some 110,000 clones, about 90% seen once. This sequence was found in a female donor with multiple sclerosis, enrolled in a pregnancy study. The chain carries TRBV5-1 and TRBJ1-1, with D maybe TRBD1 (6 bases). Sequenced here: peripheral blood, sampled in the third trimester of pregnancy. CDR3 sequence (DNA): TGCGCCAGCAGCTTAGGGGGGAACACTGAAGCTTTCTTT. Translating gives CASSLGGNTEAFF. Supplemented by reference TRBV5-1 and TRBJ1-1, the full variable domain reads KAGVTQTPRYLIKTRGQQVTLSCSPISGHRSVSWYQQTPGQGLQFLFEYFSETQRNKGNFPGRFSGRQFSNSRSEMNVSTLELGDSALYLCASSLGGNTEAFFGQGTRLTVV.